Listed below are T cell receptor beta chains from one sample, sequenced in a study of T cells in Graves' hyperthyroidism and ophthalmopathy. Using its own MiXCR run on the multiplex PCR reads, TCRdb lists one record per CDR3 protein. The sample lists a few hundred thousand distinct CDR3 sequences, around 14% occurring once. Sequenced input: blood. The receptors originated from a woman aged 25 to 39 with Graves' hyperthyroidism. Both conserved end residues are part of each CDR3. A D gene is named only where the DNA matches it firmly. Some rows mark clone size as missing; the rest say once, few, many or name a class of expanded clone.

TRBJ2-3 TRBV4-2 . . 16 TGTGCCAGCAGCCAAGATCCCGGGACTGGCACAGATACGCAGTATTTT CASSQDPGTGTDTQYF
TRBJ1-4 TRBV2 . many 15 TGTGCCAGCACTGAGGATCGGCAGCCCAATGAAAAACTGTTTTTT CASTEDRQPNEKLFF
TRBJ2-1 TRBV5-1 . many 17 TGCGCCAGCAGCTTGGAAAGTCGGCCTAGCTCCTACAATGAGCAGTTCTTC CASSLESRPSSYNEQFF
TRBJ2-7 TRBV3-1 . many 12 TGTGCCAGCAGCCGAATGCCCTACGAGCAGTACTTC CASSRMPYEQYF
TRBJ1-6 TRBV5-1 . few 13 TGCGCCAGCCAGCTTGACTATAATTCACCCCTCCACTTT CASQLDYNSPLHF
TRBJ2-7 TRBV7-2 . many 16 TGTGCCAGCAGCTTAGTGGGGACCCTCCCTTCCTACGAGCAGTACTTC CASSLVGTLPSYEQYF
TRBJ2-5 TRBV5-1 . . 15 TGCGCCAGCACGCCCAGGGGAGCCCCCCAAGAGACCCAGTACTTC CASTPRGAPQETQYF
TRBJ2-1 TRBV19 TRBD2 once 16 TGTGCCAGTAGTATGTCTAGCGGGAGTATCGACAATGAGCAGTTCTTC CASSMSSGSIDNEQFF
TRBJ2-1 TRBV11-2 . few 13 TGTGCCAGCAGCTGGGGAGTTTACAATGAGCAGTTCTTC CASSWGVYNEQFF
TRBJ2-7 TRBV18 TRBD2 many 18 TGTGCCAGCTCACCACGTGGGACTAGCGGGAGTTCAGCCTACGAGCAGTACTTC CASSPRGTSGSSAYEQYF
TRBJ1-5 TRBV6-2/TRBV6-3 . . 19 TGTGCCAGCAGTTACTCTTCATCTTTCAGTACAGCAACGAATCAGCCCCAGCATTTT CASSYSSSFSTATNQPQHF
TRBJ2-4 TRBV20-1 . . 12 TGCAGTGCTACCTGGGGGGCGGACATTCAGTACTTC CSATWGADIQYF
TRBJ1-6 TRBV4-1 TRBD1 . 16 TGCGCCAGCAGCCATGTAGGGGGCGGGGGTAATTCACCCCTCCACTTT CASSHVGGGGNSPLHF
TRBJ2-3 TRBV30 TRBD1 many 15 TGTGCCTGGAGTGTGACAGGGAAGGGCGCAGATACGCAGTATTTT CAWSVTGKGADTQYF
TRBJ1-1 TRBV6-1 . many 13 TGTGCCACCCATGGCTTAGGGGTCGGAGGAGCTTTCTTT CATHGLGVGGAFF
TRBJ2-2 TRBV30 . . 15 TGTGCCTGGAGTTTTACAGGGGAGGACACCGGGGAGCTGTTTTTT CAWSFTGEDTGELFF
TRBJ2-7 TRBV25-1 TRBD1 . 15 TGTGCCAGCAGTGAAGGGACAGGAAGCATCTACGAGCAGTACTTC CASSEGTGSIYEQYF
TRBJ2-3 TRBV11-2 TRBD2 . 19 TGTGCCAGCAGCTTATATCCCCCCGGGGCGGGAGGCCTCACAGATACGCAGTATTTT CASSLYPPGAGGLTDTQYF
TRBJ2-1 TRBV9 . . 16 TGTGCCAGCAGCGGGACAGGGAGGACTAGATGGGGTGAGCAGTTCTTC CASSGTGRTRWGEQFF
TRBJ2-2 TRBV20-1 . . 17 TGCAGTGCTAGCGACTTCTATTCAGGGGCGCGAGGCGGGGAGCTGTTTTTT CSASDFYSGARGGELFF
TRBJ1-2 TRBV5-1 . many 14 TGCGCCAGCAACCAGGGAGCCTCTAACTATGGCTACACCTTC CASNQGASNYGYTF
TRBJ2-3 TRBV3-1 . . 14 TGTGCCAGCAGCCTGCTGGGGGCAGGAGATACGCAGTATTTT CASSLLGAGDTQYF
TRBJ2-7 TRBV28 . many 16 TGTGCCAGCACCTCACCCGGGTTTTTCTTAACCTACGAGCAGTACTTC CASTSPGFFLTYEQYF
TRBJ2-3 TRBV5-1 . . 15 TGCGCCAGCAGCTCCCAATCACCTTCCACAGATACGCAGTATTTT CASSSQSPSTDTQYF
TRBJ1-1 TRBV7-9 . many 15 TGTGCCAGCAGCCATCTGATAGGGTTGAACACTGAAGCTTTCTTT CASSHLIGLNTEAFF
TRBJ1-4 TRBV30 . . 17 TGTGCCTGGAGCTCCCTCCTTGAGGGGATCTTCACGGAAAAACTGTTTTTT CAWSSLLEGIFTEKLFF
TRBJ1-2 TRBV18 TRBD1 . 15 TGTGCCAGCTCACCTTTGGGGGACAGTCAAGATGGCTACACCTTC CASSPLGDSQDGYTF
TRBJ1-3 TRBV13 TRBD1 few 14 TGTGCCAGCAGCCCACGACAGGGTTCAGACACCATATATTTT CASSPRQGSDTIYF
TRBJ1-2 TRBV28 . many 12 TGTGCCAGCAGCGGGAGGGAATATGGCTACACCTTC CASSGREYGYTF
TRBJ2-7 TRBV6-1 . few 13 TGTGCCAGCAGTGAACGAGGCCCCTACGAGCAGTACTTC CASSERGPYEQYF
TRBJ1-1 TRBV5-6 . . 12 TGTGCCAGCAGCCCCTCAGGGGTTGAAGCTTTCTTT CASSPSGVEAFF
TRBJ1-5 TRBV28 . many 14 TGTGCCAGCAGTTTCCGGGAAAACAATCAGCCCCAGCATTTT CASSFRENNQPQHF